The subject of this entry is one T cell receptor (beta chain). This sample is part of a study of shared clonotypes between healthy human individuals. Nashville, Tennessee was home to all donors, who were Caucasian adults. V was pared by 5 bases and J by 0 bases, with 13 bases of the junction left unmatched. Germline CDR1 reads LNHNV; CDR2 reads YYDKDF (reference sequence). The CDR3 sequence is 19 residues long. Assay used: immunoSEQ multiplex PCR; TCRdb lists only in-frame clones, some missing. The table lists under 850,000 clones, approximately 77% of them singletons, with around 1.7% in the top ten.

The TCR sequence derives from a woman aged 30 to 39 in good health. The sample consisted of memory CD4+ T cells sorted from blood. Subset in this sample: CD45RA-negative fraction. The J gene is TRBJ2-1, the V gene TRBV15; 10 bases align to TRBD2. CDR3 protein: CATSPGGSGRPSSYNEQFF. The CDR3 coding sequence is TGTGCCACCAGCCCCGGGGGTAGCGGGAGGCCGAGCTCCTACAATGAGCAGTTCTTC.